This T cell receptor (beta chain) was identified during a study of blood T cell repertoires in COVID-19 (dated by TCRdb to 2020 to 2021). For the wider study: Collaborator samples came from the United States, Italy and Spain and covered acute and convalescent phases of COVID-19. The prospective study material was composed of cDNA or gDNA derived from T cells, B-cell-depleted T cells, or PBMCs. Deeply sampled blood TCRbeta repertoires from subjects exposed to, actively infected with, or recovered from COVID-19 were included in the dataset. The repertoires were released in a freely available public database intended as a resource for research on the immune response to SARS-CoV-2. Samples were obtained from the ongoing ImmuneRACE study (first 160 participants) and from 1,254 subjects provided by 6 global collaborators. Sample metadata almost always included a de-identified subject ID, COVID-19 status, age in years and sex. Where HLA class I and class II types were available, the types were taken from metadata supplied by the sample provider, not from assay-based typing.

One collaborating source in Seattle enrolled patients while the patients were actively infected and followed the patients over time throughout the course of disease. Each collaborating institution followed its own protocols to collect whole blood in K2EDTA tubes. For TCRbeta analysis, collaborators shipped samples in one of three forms: frozen whole blood, isolated PBMCs, or DNA extracted from either of those sample types. On the study overall, not on this receptor specifically: The quantity of clinical and demographic metadata differed by source and by participant and was supplied without curation.

TCRbeta CDR3 regions were amplified from genomic DNA using the immunoSEQ Assay, a bias-controlled multiplex PCR. The published analysis was carried out like this. Nucleated cell counts per sample were estimated from amplification of reference gene primers within the assay. Sequence reads were collapsed and filtered to measure the absolute abundance of every unique TCRbeta CDR3 rearrangement. For each sample, productive Simpson clonality was calculated as the square root of Simpson's diversity index over productive rearrangements. TCRdb took this table from immuneACCESS and kept in-frame rearrangements with V and J called. Such tables lack part of the clones; where checked against another copy, unresolved V genes explain under half of the gap, and the rest is unexplained. Clone size and V and J calls were adopted from that table, with D and trimming inferred from the DNA. This sample comprises hundreds of thousands of clones, 80% to 90% of them detected only once. Around 2.8% of the sample belongs to the ten largest clones.

On this clone itself: No antigen is known for it. No much larger clone is present one base from it, and per-base qualities are unavailable.

Specimen: peripheral blood. The TCR sequence derives from a woman aged 30 to 39 with COVID-19, enrolled during active disease.

The CDR3 amino acid sequence is: CASRDSSDTQYF. The DNA sequence follows: TGTGCCAGCAGGGACAGTTCAGATACGCAGTATTTT. The sequence is built from TRBV11-3 and TRBJ2-3; matching of 6 bases hints at TRBD1 as the D gene. The CDR3 contains 12 residues, cysteine and phenylalanine counted. The retained sequence is limited to the CDR3, 36 bases, with the frame set at the first base. CDR1 and CDR2 (SGHNT, YENEEA) derive from the germline V gene. Deletion took 6 bases off V and 4 bases off J, with a span of 8 bases between the germline ends.